Shown below are 3 T cell receptor beta chains from a single sample sequenced in a study of CD8+ T cells in alopecia areata. Extracted from the samples, RNA was reverse transcribed into cDNA to serve as the sequencing template. This table comes from immunoSEQ multiplex PCR, and its TCRdb copy is limited to in-frame clones, with some not included. The table lists about 270,000 clones, 60% of them singletons, with 0.8% to 1% in the top ten. Treatment denoted: oral pan-JAK inhibitor, 5-10 mg twice daily. Source: CD4+ T cells sorted from blood, taken at week 52, from a patient treated with tofacitinib. The receptors derive from a human donor with alopecia areata.

The chain has TRBV6-1 and TRBJ2-1; tentative D call: TRBD1 (5 bases). The CDR3 extends over 14 amino acids. V lost 7 bases and J lost 4, with 14 bases in between. CDR1 is MNHNS, CDR2 SASEGT, per germline. As DNA, the CDR3 is TGTGCCAGCACTAGACAGATTATTTACAATGAGCAGTTCTTC. It codes for CASTRQIIYNEQFF.

This sequence joins TRBV6-5 and TRBJ1-2; TRBD1 matches 9 bases. The germline V gene encodes CDR1 MNHEY and CDR2 SVGAGI. The CDR3 spans 14 residues. The V gene end was trimmed by 7 bases and the J gene end by 6 bases; junction bases not matched to a gene: 9. The CDR3 is CASNSGQGGHGYTF. In DNA, the CDR3 is TGTGCCAGCAATTCGGGACAGGGTGGCCATGGCTACACCTTC.

This clone was counted between two and nine times. This sequence joins TRBV29-1 and TRBJ2-7, with 7 nucleotides matching TRBD2. The J segment lost 6 bases and the V segment lost 6 bases, leaving 11 bases of the junction unmatched. CDR1 and CDR2 from the germline V gene are SQVTM and ANQGSEA. This CDR3 spans 13 amino acids. CDR3 amino acids: CSVRAGSTSEQYF. The DNA for the CDR3 is TGCAGCGTGAGAGCGGGGTCGACCTCCGAGCAGTACTTC.